This T cell receptor beta chain comes out of a study of shared clonotypes between healthy human individuals. The wider study: CD8 memory received one plate per donor, CD8 naive two, CD4 memory three and CD4 naive three. Study-level findings and limits: The donor pool, a small one, limited the genetic and exposure-history diversity represented.

On this clone: Its antigen is undetermined.

In the naive CD8 group, cells lacked CD45RO and were positively selected for CCR7, so terminally differentiated effector memory CD45RA+ cells were left out. CDR1 and CDR2 (germline): MNHEY, SMNVEV (reference sequence). Trimming cost V 2 bases and J 5 bases, with 13 bases left between them. This CDR3 region has 14 residues. In the sorted-subset replicate PCRs, about 200 ng DNA, roughly 30,000 T cell genomes, was used. Produced via immunoSEQ multiplex PCR; TCRdb's table is partial and in-frame only. Among some 800,000 clones listed, roughly 92% were seen once. Material for sequencing was naive CD8+ T cells sorted from blood. The chain carries TRBV27 and TRBJ2-7; weak D call: TRBD2 (5 bases). This TCR derives from a man under 40 in good health. CDR3 in amino acids: CASSLSGGGHEQYF. In DNA, the CDR3 is TGTGCCAGCAGTTTAAGCGGAGGAGGCCACGAGCAGTACTTC.